What follows are 7 T cell receptor beta chains derived from one specimen sequenced in a study of T cells in localized non-small cell lung cancer. Measured with immunoSEQ multiplex PCR; TCRdb has only the in-frame clones, and not every one. The repertoire consists of roughly 40,000 clones, with 81% occurring once and the leading ten covering under 7.5%. The specimen comprised peripheral blood mononuclear cells, sampled before any cancer treatment. The receptors were sampled from a male donor aged 60 or older with stage II lung adenocarcinoma.

The V gene is TRBV7-2, the J gene TRBJ2-1; a weak D match, TRBD2 (6 bases). Germline V gene lookup returns CDR1 SGHTA and CDR2 FQGNSA. CDR3 length: 14 amino acids. V gave up 3 bases and J gave up 6 bases, with 12 bases separating them. For the CDR3, the DNA is TGTGCCAGCAGCTTCGCGGGACCCAGCAATGAGCAGTTCTTC. This codes for CASSFAGPSNEQFF.

This clone was seen just once. V and J are TRBV7-2 and TRBJ2-2; D remains unclear. Trimming stripped 5 bases from V and 7 bases from J, with 8 bases between. Germline CDR1 SGHTA, CDR2 FQGNSA. The CDR3 spans 12 residues. CDR3: CASSPLVGELFF. The CDR3 nucleotides are TGTGCCAGCAGCCCCCTTGTCGGGGAGCTGTTTTTT.

The V gene is TRBV29-1, the J gene TRBJ1-2; TRBD1 agrees at 8 bases. There are 13 residues in the CDR3. After removal of 7 bases from V and 3 bases from J, the junction contained 7 bases not matched to a gene. Germline-derived CDR1 and CDR2 are SQVTM and ANQGSEA. The CDR3 DNA reads as TGCAGCGCCGCCAGGGGGCCTGACTATGGCTACACCTTC. As protein: CSAARGPDYGYTF.

J is TRBJ2-4 and V is TRBV30; 7 nucleotides agree with TRBD1. The germline V gene encodes CDR1 GTSNPN and CDR2 SVGIG (reference sequence). V shed 4 bases, J shed 3 bases, and the junction held 12 bases outside the gene matches. The CDR3 loop spans 16 amino acids. CDR3 sequence: CAWTPRTGKYKNIQYF. The DNA for the CDR3 is TGTGCCTGGACCCCGAGGACAGGAAAGTACAAAAACATTCAGTACTTC. The full variable domain, completed using reference TRBV30 and TRBJ2-4, is SQTIHQWPATLVQPVGSPLSLECTVEGTSNPNLYWYRQAAGRGLQLLFYSVGIGQISSEVPQNLSASRPQDRQFILSSKKLLLSDSGFYLCAWTPRTGKYKNIQYFGAGTRLSVL.

The V and J genes are TRBV28 and TRBJ1-3; a possible D gene is TRBD1 (6 bases). Germline-derived CDR1 and CDR2 are MDHEN and SYDVKM. With 7 bases removed from V and 3 bases from J, the gap between germline ends came to 16 bases. The CDR3 has 15 residues. CDR3 sequence: CASNPGGGLGNTIYF. CDR3 in DNA: TGTGCCAGCAACCCGGGAGGGGGACTTGGAAACACCATATATTTT.

This chain uses TRBV6-5 with TRBJ1-2; 11 positions agree with TRBD1. The trim removed 2 bases at V and 3 bases at J, leaving 2 bases unmatched. CDR1 and CDR2 (germline): MNHEY, SVGAGI. There are 15 residues in the CDR3. CDR3 DNA sequence: TGTGCCAGCAGTTACCGGGACAGGGGGGACTATGGCTACACCTTC. Protein sequence: CASSYRDRGDYGYTF.

The chain has TRBV7-2 and TRBJ2-2; D unclear. V was trimmed by 2 bases and J by 8 bases, leaving 6 bases between them. Germline-derived CDR1 and CDR2 are SGHTA and FQGNSA. CDR3 size: 12 residues. The CDR3 nucleotides read TGTGCCAGCAGCTTATTGGGAGGGGAGCTGTTTTTT. Protein product: CASSLLGGELFF.